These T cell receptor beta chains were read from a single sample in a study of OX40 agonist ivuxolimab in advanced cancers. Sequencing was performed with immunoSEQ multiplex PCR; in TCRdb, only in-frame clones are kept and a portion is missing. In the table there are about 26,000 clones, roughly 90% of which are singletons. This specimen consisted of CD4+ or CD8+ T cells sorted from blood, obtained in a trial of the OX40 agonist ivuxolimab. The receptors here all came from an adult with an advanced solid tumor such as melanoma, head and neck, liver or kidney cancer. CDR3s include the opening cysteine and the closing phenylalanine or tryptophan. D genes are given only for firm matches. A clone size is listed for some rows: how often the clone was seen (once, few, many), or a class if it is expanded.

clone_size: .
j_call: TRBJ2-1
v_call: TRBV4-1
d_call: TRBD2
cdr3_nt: TGCGCCAGCAGCCAAGATGGGGGGGGAGGAGCGGGCAATGAGCAGTTCTTC
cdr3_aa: CASSQDGGGGAGNEQFF

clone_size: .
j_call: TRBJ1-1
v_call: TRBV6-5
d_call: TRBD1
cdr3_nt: TGTGCCAGCAGTTTGACAGGGGATGGGACTGAAGCTTTCTTT
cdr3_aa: CASSLTGDGTEAFF

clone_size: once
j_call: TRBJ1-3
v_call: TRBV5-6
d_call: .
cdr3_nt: TGTGCCAGCAGCTTGTGGGGCGGAAACACCATATATTTT
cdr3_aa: CASSLWGGNTIYF

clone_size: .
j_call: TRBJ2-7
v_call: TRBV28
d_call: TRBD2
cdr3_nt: TGTGCCAGCAGGTATCTAGCGGGAGGGACCCACGAGCAGTACTTC
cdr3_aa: CASRYLAGGTHEQYF

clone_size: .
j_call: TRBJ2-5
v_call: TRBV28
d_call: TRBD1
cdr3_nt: TGTGCCAGCAGTTTGGGGCCAGGGGGCGCAGAGACCCAGTACTTC
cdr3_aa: CASSLGPGGAETQYF

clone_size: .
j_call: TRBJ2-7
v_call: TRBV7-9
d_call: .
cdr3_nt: TGTGCCAGCAGCCCCAATGGCTACGAGCAGTACTTC
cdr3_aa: CASSPNGYEQYF

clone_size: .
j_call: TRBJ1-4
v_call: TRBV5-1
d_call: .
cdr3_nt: TGCGCCAGCAGCCTTGTCGGGGGCTCTACTAATGAAAAACTGTTTTTT
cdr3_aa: CASSLVGGSTNEKLFF

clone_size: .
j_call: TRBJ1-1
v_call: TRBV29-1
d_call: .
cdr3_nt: TGCAGCGTCGCGGGGGGAGGGACGCCTGAAGCTTTCTTT
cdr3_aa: CSVAGGGTPEAFF

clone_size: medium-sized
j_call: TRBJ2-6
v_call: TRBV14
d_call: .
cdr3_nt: TGTGCCAGCAGCCAAGACGGTCTCTTTGGGGCCAACGTCCTGACTTTC
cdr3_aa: CASSQDGLFGANVLTF

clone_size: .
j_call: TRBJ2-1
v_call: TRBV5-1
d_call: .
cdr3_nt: TGCGCCAGCAGCTTGGGGGGGGCGGAAAATGAGCAGTTCTTC
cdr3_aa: CASSLGGAENEQFF

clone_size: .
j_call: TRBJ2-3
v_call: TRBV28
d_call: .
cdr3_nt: TGTGCCAGCAGTTTTGACCGGGGGGCCACAGATACGCAGTATTTT
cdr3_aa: CASSFDRGATDTQYF

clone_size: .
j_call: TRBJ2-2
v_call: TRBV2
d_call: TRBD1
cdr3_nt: TGTGCCAGCAGAAAATCAGGGGGATCAACCCTCCCGAACACCGGGGAGCTGTTTTTT
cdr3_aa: CASRKSGGSTLPNTGELFF

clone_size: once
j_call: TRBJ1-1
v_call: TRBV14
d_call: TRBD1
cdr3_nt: TGTGCCAGCAGCCAAGGACCGGGACAGGGGAGCACTGAAGCTTTCTTT
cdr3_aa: CASSQGPGQGSTEAFF

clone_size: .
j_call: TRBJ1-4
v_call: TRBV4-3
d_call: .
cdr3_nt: TGCGCCAGCAGGAGGAATCTTGAAAAACTGTTTTTT
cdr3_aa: CASRRNLEKLFF

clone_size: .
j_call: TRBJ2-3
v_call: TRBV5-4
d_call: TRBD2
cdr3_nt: TGTGCCAGCAGCTTGGGAACGGGAGGGCAGTATTTT
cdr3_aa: CASSLGTGGQYF

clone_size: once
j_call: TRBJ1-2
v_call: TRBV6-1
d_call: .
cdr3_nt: TGTGCCACCACTACCGGGACGCAAGCTAACTATGGCTACACCTTC
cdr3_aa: CATTTGTQANYGYTF

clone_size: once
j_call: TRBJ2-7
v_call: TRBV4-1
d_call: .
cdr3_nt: TGCGCCAGCAGCCAACTTAACGAGCAGTACTTC
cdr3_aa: CASSQLNEQYF

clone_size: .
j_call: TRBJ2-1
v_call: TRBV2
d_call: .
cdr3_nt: TGTGCCAGCAGTGAAACGGGCTCCGAGCCTGCTGATGAGCAGTTCTTC
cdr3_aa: CASSETGSEPADEQFF

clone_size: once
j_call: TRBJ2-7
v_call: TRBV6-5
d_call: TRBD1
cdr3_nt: TGTGCCTCCGGGACAGTCTACGAGCAGTACTTC
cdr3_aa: CASGTVYEQYF

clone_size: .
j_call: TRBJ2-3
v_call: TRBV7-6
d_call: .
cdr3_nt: TGTGCCAGCAGCTTAAATCCGGGTAACACAGATACGCAGTATTTT
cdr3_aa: CASSLNPGNTDTQYF

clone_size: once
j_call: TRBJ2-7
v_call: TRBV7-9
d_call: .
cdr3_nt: TGTGTAACAGGCTCCTACGAGCAGTACTTC
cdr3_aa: CVTGSYEQYF

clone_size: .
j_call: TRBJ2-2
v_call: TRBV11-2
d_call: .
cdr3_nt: TGTGCCAGCAGCCAACCGACAAAAGGTACCGGGGAGCTGTTTTTT
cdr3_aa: CASSQPTKGTGELFF

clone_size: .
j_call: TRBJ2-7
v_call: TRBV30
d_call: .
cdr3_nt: TGTGCCTGGGGCCTTACCTCCTACGAGCAGTACTTC
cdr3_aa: CAWGLTSYEQYF

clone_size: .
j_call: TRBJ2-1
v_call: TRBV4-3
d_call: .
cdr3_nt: TGCGCCAGCAGCCAAGATTGGGGAGAGCAGTTCTTC
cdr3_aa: CASSQDWGEQFF

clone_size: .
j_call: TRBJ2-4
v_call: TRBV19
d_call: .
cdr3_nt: TGTGCCAGTAGTTTCCAGGCGGACATTCAGTACTTC
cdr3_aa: CASSFQADIQYF

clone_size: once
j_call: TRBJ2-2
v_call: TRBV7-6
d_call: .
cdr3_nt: TGTGCCAGCAGCTTAGCCCCCCGGGAGCTGTTTTTT
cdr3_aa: CASSLAPRELFF

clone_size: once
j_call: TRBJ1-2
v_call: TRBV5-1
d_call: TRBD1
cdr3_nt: TGCGCCAGCAGCTTAGACAGGGAGGGCGACTATGGCTACACCTTC
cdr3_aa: CASSLDREGDYGYTF

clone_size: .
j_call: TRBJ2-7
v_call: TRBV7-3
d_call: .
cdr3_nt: TGTGCCAGCAGCTTATTGTCAAGCTCCGAGCAGTACTTC
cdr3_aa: CASSLLSSSEQYF

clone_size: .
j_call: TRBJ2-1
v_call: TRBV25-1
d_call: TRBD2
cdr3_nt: TGTGCCAGCAGTGACCTAGCGGGGGTTACCTACAATGAGCAGTTCTTC
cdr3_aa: CASSDLAGVTYNEQFF

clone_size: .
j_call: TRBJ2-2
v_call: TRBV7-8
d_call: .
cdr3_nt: TGTGCCAGCAGCTTAGGGGCCGATTCATACACCGGGGAGCTGTTTTTT
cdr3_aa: CASSLGADSYTGELFF

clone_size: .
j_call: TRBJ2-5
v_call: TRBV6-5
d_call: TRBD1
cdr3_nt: TGTGCCAGCAGTTACTTTGGACAGGGGGGCGAGACCCAGTACTTC
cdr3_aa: CASSYFGQGGETQYF

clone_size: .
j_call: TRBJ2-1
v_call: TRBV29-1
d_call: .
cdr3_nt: TGCAGCGTACGGACACCCCATTCTTTGAATGAGCAGTTCTTC
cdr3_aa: CSVRTPHSLNEQFF

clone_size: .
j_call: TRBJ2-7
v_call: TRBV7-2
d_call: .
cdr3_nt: TGTGCCAGCAGCTTAGGGACAAGCCCCTACGAGCAGTACTTC
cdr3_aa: CASSLGTSPYEQYF

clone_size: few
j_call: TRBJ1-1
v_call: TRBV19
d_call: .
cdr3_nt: TGTGCCAGTAGTATTACACTGGGGGAGGGCACTGAAGCTTTCTTT
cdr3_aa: CASSITLGEGTEAFF

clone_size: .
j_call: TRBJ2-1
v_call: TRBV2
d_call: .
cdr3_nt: TGTGCCAGCAGCCAAAACTGGGACGGTAGCTCCTACAATGAGCAGTTCTTC
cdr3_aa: CASSQNWDGSSYNEQFF

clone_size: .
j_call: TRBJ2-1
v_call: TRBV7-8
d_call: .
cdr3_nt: TGTGCCAGCAGCTTCTCAGGGCCCAATGAGCAGTTCTTC
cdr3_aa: CASSFSGPNEQFF

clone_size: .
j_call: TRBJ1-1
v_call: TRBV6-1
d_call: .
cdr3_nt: TGTGCCAGCTTCTTCCCTGAAGCTTTCTTT
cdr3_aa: CASFFPEAFF

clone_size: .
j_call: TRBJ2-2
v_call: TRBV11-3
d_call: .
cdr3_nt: TGTGCCAGCAGCGCACCCACCGGGGAGCTGTTTTTT
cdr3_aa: CASSAPTGELFF

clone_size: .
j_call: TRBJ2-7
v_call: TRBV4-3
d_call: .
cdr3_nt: TGCGCCAGCAGCCAAGACCGGGACTCCTCCTACGAGCAGTACTTC
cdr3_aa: CASSQDRDSSYEQYF

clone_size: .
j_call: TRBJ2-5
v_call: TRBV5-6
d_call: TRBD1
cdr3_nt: TGTGCCAGCAGCCCGGTCGGGACAGGGGGAGAGACCCAGTACTTC
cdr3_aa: CASSPVGTGGETQYF

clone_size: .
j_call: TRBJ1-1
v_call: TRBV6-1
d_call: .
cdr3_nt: TGTGCCAGCAGTGAATCCGGGAGCGGCACTGAAGCTTTCTTT
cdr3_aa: CASSESGSGTEAFF

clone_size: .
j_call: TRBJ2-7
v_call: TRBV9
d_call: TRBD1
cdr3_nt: TGTGCCAGCAGCGTAGGCCAGGGGGAGAAGTACTTC
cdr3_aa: CASSVGQGEKYF

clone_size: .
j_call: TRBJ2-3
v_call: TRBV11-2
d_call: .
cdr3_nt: TGTGCCAGCAGCTTGGGACGGGGGACTAGCACAGATACGCAGTATTTT
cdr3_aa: CASSLGRGTSTDTQYF

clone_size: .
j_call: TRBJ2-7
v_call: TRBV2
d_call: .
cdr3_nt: TGTGCCAGCAGAGCTCCCGTAGAGCAGTACTTC
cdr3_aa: CASRAPVEQYF

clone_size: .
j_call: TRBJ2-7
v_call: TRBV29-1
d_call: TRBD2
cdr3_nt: TGCAGCGCCCGGGGGGAGTCCTACGAGCAGTACTTC
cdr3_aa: CSARGESYEQYF

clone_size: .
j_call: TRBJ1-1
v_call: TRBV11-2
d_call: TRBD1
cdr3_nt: TGTGCCAGCAGTTTTACAGGGGTCACTGAAGCTTTCTTT
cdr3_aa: CASSFTGVTEAFF

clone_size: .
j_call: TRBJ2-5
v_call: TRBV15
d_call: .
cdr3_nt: TGTGCCACCAGCAGAGATCCCGCCTCCGGACTGAACCAAGAGACCCAGTACTTC
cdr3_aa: CATSRDPASGLNQETQYF

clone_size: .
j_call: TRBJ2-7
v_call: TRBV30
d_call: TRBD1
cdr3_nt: TGTGCCTCCTCCGGGACAGGGGGCGACGAGCAGTACTTC
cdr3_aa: CASSGTGGDEQYF

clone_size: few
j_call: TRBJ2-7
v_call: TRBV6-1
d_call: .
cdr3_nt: TGTGCCAGCAGTAAGGAGATCGGGTACGAGCAGTACTTC
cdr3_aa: CASSKEIGYEQYF

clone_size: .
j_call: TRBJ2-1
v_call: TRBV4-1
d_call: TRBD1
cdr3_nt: TGCGCCAGCAGCCAAGGGCAGGGGGCCCTGGGTGAGCAGTTCTTC
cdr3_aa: CASSQGQGALGEQFF

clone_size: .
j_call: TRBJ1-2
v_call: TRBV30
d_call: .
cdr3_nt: TGTGCCTGGAGGGGACTTGGCTACACCTTC
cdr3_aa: CAWRGLGYTF